This T cell receptor beta chain was obtained from a study of PD-L1 blockade in urothelial cancer. In the study overall: Atezolizumab, begun by patients in about 2014, was given at 1,200 mg intravenously every 3 weeks. Counts from blood samples showed a median of 141,255 T cells.

Per-patient samples, pretreatment and on-treatment, numbered 1 to 8. A note on this clone: Its antigen remains unidentified.

The V and J ends lost 3 bases and 8 bases, in that order; junction bases with no gene match: 8. Per germline, CDR1 MGHDK and CDR2 SYGVNS. The CDR3 spans 14 residues. Some clones are missing from TCRdb's copy, which holds only in-frame ones; the method was immunoSEQ multiplex PCR. The sample has some 51,000 clones; approximately 84% are singletons. Study-wide findings and caveats: A pretreatment blood TCR clonality that fell below the median predicted better progression-free and overall survival.

V gene TRBV25-1 combines with J gene TRBJ1-2; 8 nucleotides agree with TRBD1. Source: PBMCs, taken around atezolizumab (anti-PD-L1) treatment. This sequence originates from a man aged 60-69 years with urothelial cancer. The CDR3 DNA sequence: TGTGCCAGCAGTGACTTCCGGGACAGGACGGGCTACACCTTC. Protein sequence: CASSDFRDRTGYTF.